Below, 4 T cell receptor beta chains from the same sample are listed, as sequenced in a study of OX40 agonist ivuxolimab in advanced cancers. Sequencing used immunoSEQ multiplex PCR; TCRdb keeps in-frame clones, though not all of them. The sample gives 15,000 or so clones, roughly four fifths of which show up once; 2% to 2.5% is in the top ten. The source material was CD4+ or CD8+ T cells sorted from blood, sampled in a trial of the OX40 agonist ivuxolimab. These receptors were collected from an adult with an advanced solid tumor such as melanoma, head and neck, liver or kidney cancer.

This rearrangement joins TRBV18 to TRBJ1-5; possibly TRBD1 for D (6 bases). V dropped 0 bases and J dropped 4 bases, with 13 bases sitting between them. The length of the CDR3 is 16 residues. Germline assignment: CDR1 KGHSH and CDR2 LQKENI. Written as DNA, the CDR3 is TGTGCCAGCTCACCACCTGGGGGGCTTGAGAATCAGCCCCAGCATTTT. Amino acid sequence: CASSPPGGLENQPQHF.

This clone was recorded a few times. The gene calls are TRBV9 and TRBJ2-1; D not resolved. V was pared by 8 bases and J by 1 base, with 10 bases between. The CDR3 runs to 13 residues. Germline values: CDR1 SGDLS, CDR2 YYNGEE. CDR3 region: CASSENSYNEQFF. For the CDR3, the DNA is TGTGCCAGTTCGGAGAATTCCTACAATGAGCAGTTCTTC.

V and J are TRBV4-1 and TRBJ1-4; D ambiguous. The V gene lost 3 bases and the J gene lost 8 bases, with 16 bases spanning the gap. Germline CDR1 reads MGHRA; CDR2 reads YSYEKL. This CDR3 is 15 amino acids long. The CDR3 sequence is CASSQARRIGEKLFF. The CDR3 DNA sequence: TGCGCCAGCAGCCAGGCCCGACGTATCGGCGAAAAACTGTTTTTT.

This chain connects TRBV27 to TRBJ1-1; TRBD1 matches 9 bases. V shed 6 bases, J shed 11 bases, and the junction held 4 bases outside the gene matches. CDR3 size: 11 residues. Germline V gene lookup returns CDR1 MNHEY and CDR2 SMNVEV (reference sequence). The CDR3 here is CASSHGQGAFF. DNA for the CDR3: TGTGCCAGCAGCCATGGACAGGGGGCTTTCTTT.